This T cell receptor beta chain stems from a study of T cell responses to AZD1222 COVID-19 vaccine. The CDR3 covers 15 residues. Germline V gene lookup returns CDR1 SGHTA and CDR2 FQGTGA. V was clipped by 1 base and J by 4 bases, with 12 bases between them. This clone was observed once. The antigen is unknown. General study results and limits: Nearly half of spike-specific TCRs reportedly go after variant regions that carry no mutations.

Only in-frame clones appear in the TCRdb table, and some are missing; sequencing was by immunoSEQ multiplex PCR. In the table there are approximately 85,000 clones, about 90% of which are singletons. The clonotype originates from an adult in good health. The starting material was peripheral blood, obtained on day 0 of AZD1222 vaccination. This chain uses TRBV7-3 with TRBJ2-3; D ambiguous. The CDR3 DNA is TGTGCCAGCAGCTTAAATCCAGGAGAATCAGATACGCAGTATTTT. Translated, it gives CASSLNPGESDTQYF. Together with reference TRBV7-3 and TRBJ2-3, the CDR3 gives the full variable domain: GAGVSQTPSNKVTEKGKYVELRCDPISGHTALYWYRQSLGQGPEFLIYFQGTGAADDSGLPNDRFFAVRPEGSVSTLKIQRTERGDSAVYLCASSLNPGESDTQYFGPGTRLTVL.